This T cell receptor (beta chain) comes out of a study of CD8 T cells in Susac syndrome. It was with random hexamers that roughly 0.45 to 1 ug RNA was reverse transcribed. Coverage of TCR beta CDR3 amplification by immunoSEQ multiplex PCR extended to 54 Vbeta and 13 Jbeta. One entry per CDR3 protein, called by TCRdb with MiXCR from the immunoSEQ multiplex PCR reads. This sample has roughly 120,000 distinct CDR3 sequences, with about 94% found just once. The ends lost 5 bases at V and 4 bases at J; junction bases unmatched: 2. Germline CDR1 LGHDT, CDR2 YNNKEL (reference sequence). This CDR3 comprises 12 residues.

The rearrangement links TRBV3-1 to TRBJ2-7; 7 bases map to TRBD1. Specimen: CD4+ T cells from PBMCs. The sequence derives from a human donor with multiple sclerosis. This chain's CDR3 is CASSNRGYEQYF. In DNA form, the CDR3 reads TGTGCCAGCAGCAACAGGGGTTACGAGCAGTACTTC.